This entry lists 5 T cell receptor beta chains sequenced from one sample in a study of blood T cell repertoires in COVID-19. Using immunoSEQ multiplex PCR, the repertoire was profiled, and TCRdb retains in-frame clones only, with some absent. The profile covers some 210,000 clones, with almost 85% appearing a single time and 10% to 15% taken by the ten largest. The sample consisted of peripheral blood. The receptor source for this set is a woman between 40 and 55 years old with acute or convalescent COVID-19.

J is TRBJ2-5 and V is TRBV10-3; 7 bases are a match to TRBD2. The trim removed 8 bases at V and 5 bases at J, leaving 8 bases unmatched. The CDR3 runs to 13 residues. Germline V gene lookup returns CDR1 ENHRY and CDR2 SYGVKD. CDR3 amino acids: CAIGSGVGETQYF. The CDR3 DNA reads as TGTGCCATCGGGAGCGGGGTTGGTGAGACCCAGTACTTC.

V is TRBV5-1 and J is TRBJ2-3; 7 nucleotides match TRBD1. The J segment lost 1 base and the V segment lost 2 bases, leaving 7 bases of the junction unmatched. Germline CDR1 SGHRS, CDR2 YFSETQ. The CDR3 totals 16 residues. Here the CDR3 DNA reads TGCGCCAGCAGCTTATCACAGGGGATAGGCACAGATACGCAGTATTTT. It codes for CASSLSQGIGTDTQYF.

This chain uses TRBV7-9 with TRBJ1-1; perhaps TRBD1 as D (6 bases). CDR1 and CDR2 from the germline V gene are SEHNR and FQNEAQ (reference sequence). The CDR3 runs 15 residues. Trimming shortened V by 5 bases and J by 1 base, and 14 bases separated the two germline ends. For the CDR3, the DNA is TGTGCCAGCAGCCACACCGGACAGCCGAACACTGAAGCTTTCTTT. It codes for CASSHTGQPNTEAFF.

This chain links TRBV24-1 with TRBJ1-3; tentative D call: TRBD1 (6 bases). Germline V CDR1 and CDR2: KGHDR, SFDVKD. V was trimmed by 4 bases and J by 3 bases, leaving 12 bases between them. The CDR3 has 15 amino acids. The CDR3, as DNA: TGTGCCACCAGTGACCGTCGGGACATTGGAAACACCATATATTTT. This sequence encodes CATSDRRDIGNTIYF.

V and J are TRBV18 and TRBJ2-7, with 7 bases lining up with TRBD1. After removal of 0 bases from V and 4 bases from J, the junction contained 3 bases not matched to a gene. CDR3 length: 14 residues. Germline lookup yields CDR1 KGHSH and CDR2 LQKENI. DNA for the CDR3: TGTGCCAGCTCACCACCAGGGGGCGCTTACGAGCAGTACTTC. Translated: CASSPPGGAYEQYF.